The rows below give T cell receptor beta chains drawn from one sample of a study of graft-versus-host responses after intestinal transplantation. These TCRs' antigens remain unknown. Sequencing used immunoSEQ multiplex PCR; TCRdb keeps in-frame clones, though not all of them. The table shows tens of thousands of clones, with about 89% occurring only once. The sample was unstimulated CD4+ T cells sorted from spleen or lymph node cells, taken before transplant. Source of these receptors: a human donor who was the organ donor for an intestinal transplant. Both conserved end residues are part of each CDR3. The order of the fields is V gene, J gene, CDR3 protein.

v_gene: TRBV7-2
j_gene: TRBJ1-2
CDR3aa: CASSPAGGGYTF

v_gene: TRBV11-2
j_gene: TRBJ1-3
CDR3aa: CASSLGLSGIGNTIYF

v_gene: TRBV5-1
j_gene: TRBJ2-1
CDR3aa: CASSLGRDEQFF

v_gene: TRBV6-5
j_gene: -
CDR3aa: CASSPILHHEQYF

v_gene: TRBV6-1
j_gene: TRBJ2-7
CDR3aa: CASEQLAGGQEYF

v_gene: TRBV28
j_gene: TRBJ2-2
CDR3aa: CASSFWGQGPTGELFF

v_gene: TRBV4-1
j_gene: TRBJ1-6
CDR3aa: CASSQVGVRGSPLHF

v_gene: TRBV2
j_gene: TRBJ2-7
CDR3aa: CASSQTPYEQYF

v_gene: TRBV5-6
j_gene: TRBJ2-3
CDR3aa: CASSLRGRGVTDTQYF

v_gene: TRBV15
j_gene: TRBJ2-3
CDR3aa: CATSRSIAGGIGTQYF

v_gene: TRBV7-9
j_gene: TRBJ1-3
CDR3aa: CAGARSGNTIYF

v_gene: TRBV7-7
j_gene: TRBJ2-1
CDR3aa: CASSRRTISYNEQFF

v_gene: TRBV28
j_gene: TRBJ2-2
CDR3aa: CASKRDRNTGELFF

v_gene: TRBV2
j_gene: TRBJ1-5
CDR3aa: CASSRGTGNNQPQHF

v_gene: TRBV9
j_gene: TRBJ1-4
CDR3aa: CASSARGTGGDATNEKLFF

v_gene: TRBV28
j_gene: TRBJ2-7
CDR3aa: CASSSRRGEQYF

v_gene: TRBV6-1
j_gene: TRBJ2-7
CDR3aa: CASSNIAGGPSEQYF

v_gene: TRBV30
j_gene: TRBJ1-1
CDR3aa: CAWSVQGGAEAFF

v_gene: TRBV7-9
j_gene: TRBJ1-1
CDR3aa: CASRLQGRDTEAFF

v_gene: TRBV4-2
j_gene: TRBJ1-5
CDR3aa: CASSTRTGENQPQHF

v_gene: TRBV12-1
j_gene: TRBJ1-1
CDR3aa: CASSHGWGPEYPSNTEAFF

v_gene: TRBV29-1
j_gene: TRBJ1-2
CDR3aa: CSVEIAKDRGSNYGYTF

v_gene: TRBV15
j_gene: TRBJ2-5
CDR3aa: CATSRDHGGRRDETQYF

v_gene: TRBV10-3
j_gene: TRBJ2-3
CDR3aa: CAIRKPSSTDTQYF

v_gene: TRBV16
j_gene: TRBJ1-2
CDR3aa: CASSSTGTGPRGGYTF

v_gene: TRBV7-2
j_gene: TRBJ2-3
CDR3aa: CASSPASGRGTDTQYF

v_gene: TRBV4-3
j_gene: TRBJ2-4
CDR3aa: CASSQDRVPGAEFGKNIQYF